Presented here are 2 T cell receptor beta chains from one specimen sequenced in a study of blood T cell repertoires in COVID-19 (dated by TCRdb to between 2020 and 2021). Library prep was done by the immunoSEQ multiplex PCR assay. In TCRdb, the immuneACCESS table is reduced to in-frame sequences with V and J assigned. These tables do not hold every clone; where another copy was compared, an unresolved V gene accounts for under half, and the others remain unexplained. The sample table shows some 140,000 clones, and about 79% are seen once. The leading ten clones occupy 25% to 35% of the sample. Sequencing input: peripheral blood. These receptors all come from a woman aged 60-75 years with acute or convalescent COVID-19.

The rearrangement links TRBV5-4 to TRBJ2-5; D is perhaps TRBD1 (6 bases). Looked up from germline, CDR1 is SGHNT and CDR2 is YYREEE (reference sequence). CDR3 length equals 13 residues. Trimming removed 4 bases at V and 5 bases at J, with 12 bases between. The DNA of the CDR3 is TGTGCCAGCAGCCCCGGGCAGGGGGAGACCCAGTACTTC. As protein: CASSPGQGETQYF.

This clone was detected only once. The V call is TRBV19, the J call TRBJ1-1; D call uncertain. Trimming shortened V by 5 bases and J by 1 base, and 14 bases separated the two germline ends. The CDR3 is 15 amino acids. CDR1 and CDR2 from the germline V gene are LNHDA and SQIVND (reference sequence). The CDR3 loop reads CASSSRDTENTEAFF. In DNA, the CDR3 is TGTGCCAGTAGTTCTCGTGACACCGAGAACACTGAAGCTTTCTTT. Supplemented by reference TRBV19 and TRBJ1-1, the full variable domain reads DGGITQSPKYLFRKEGQNVTLSCEQNLNHDAMYWYRQDPGQGLRLIYYSQIVNDFQKGDIAEGYSVSREKKESFPLTVTSAQKNPTAFYLCASSSRDTENTEAFFGQGTRLTVV.